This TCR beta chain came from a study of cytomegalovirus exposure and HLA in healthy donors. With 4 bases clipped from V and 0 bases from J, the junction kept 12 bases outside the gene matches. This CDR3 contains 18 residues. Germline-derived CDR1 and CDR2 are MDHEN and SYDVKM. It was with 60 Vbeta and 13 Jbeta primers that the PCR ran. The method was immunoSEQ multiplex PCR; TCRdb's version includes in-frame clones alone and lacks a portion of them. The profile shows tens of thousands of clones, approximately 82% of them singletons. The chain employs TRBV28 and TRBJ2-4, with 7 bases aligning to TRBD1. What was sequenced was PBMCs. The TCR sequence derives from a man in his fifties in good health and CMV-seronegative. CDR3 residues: CASSSLWGQTIAKNIQYF. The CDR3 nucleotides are TGTGCCAGCAGTTCGTTATGGGGACAGACGATAGCCAAAAACATTCAGTACTTC.